Listed below are T cell receptor beta chains from one sample, sequenced in a study of regulatory T cells in long-lasting Graves disease. TCRdb independently ran MiXCR on the multiplex PCR reads; one entry per CDR3 protein. The repertoire holds around 500,000 distinct CDR3 sequences, approximately 13% seen once, with roughly 10% in the top ten. These data also featured in a second study, about T cells in Graves' hyperthyroidism and ophthalmopathy.

Sample: peripheral blood mononuclear cells (PBMCs), taken at new diagnosis, from a patient treated with antithyroid drugs. The receptor source for this set is a man aged 25 to 40 with Graves disease. The CDR3 runs from the conserved cysteine through the conserved F or W. The order of the fields is V gene, J gene, D gene, clone size, CDR3 protein, CDR3 DNA. A D gene is named only where the DNA matches it firmly. Clone size, where shown, is once, few, many, or a class for clones that have expanded.

>TRBV10-3|TRBJ1-4|NA|NA
CAISDGGSYEKLFF
TGTGCCATCAGTGACGGGGGGAGTTATGAAAAACTGTTTTTT
>TRBV19|TRBJ1-1|NA|many
CASTWGAGSTEAFF
TGTGCCAGTACCTGGGGTGCAGGGAGCACTGAAGCTTTCTTT
>TRBV27|TRBJ2-7|NA|many
CASSFQTRASSEGFNYYEQYF
TGTGCCAGCAGTTTTCAAACACGGGCGTCTAGCGAGGGGTTTAATTACTACGAGCAGTACTTC
>TRBV12-5|TRBJ1-2|NA|many
CASGETETF
TGTGCTAGTGGCGAGACAGAGACCTTC
>TRBV4-1|TRBJ2-7|NA|once
CASSQISGSYEQYF
TGCGCCAGCAGCCAAATTAGCGGTTCCTACGAGCAGTACTTC
>TRBV7-2|TRBJ2-1|NA|many
CASSLRITAPPYNEQFF
TGTGCCAGCAGCCTAAGAATAACGGCCCCCCCCTACAATGAGCAGTTCTTC
>TRBV7-9|TRBJ1-6|NA|many
CASSSPGLQVDSPLHF
TGTGCCAGCAGCTCGCCGGGACTCCAAGTGGATTCACCCCTCCACTTT
>TRBV20-1|TRBJ2-5|NA|few
CSASGAGAETQYF
TGCAGTGCCTCGGGGGCGGGGGCAGAGACCCAGTACTTC
>TRBV18|TRBJ2-3|TRBD1|many
CASSRTGQEADTQYF
TGTGCCAGCTCACGAACGGGACAGGAGGCAGATACGCAGTATTTT
>TRBV6-1|TRBJ2-1|NA|NA
CASSDGAIVSYNEQFF
TGTGCCAGCAGCGACGGGGCCATTGTATCCTACAATGAGCAGTTCTTC
>TRBV7-2|TRBJ2-7|TRBD2|NA
CASSLAGGRLTYEQYF
TGTGCCAGCAGCTTAGCTGGCGGGAGATTGACCTACGAGCAGTACTTC
>TRBV3-1|TRBJ1-5|NA|many
CASSQTGSNQPQHF
TGTGCCAGCAGCCAAACAGGTAGCAATCAGCCCCAGCATTTT
>TRBV10-3|TRBJ1-4|NA|many
CAISGGNLGEKLFF
TGTGCCATCAGCGGGGGAAATTTAGGGGAAAAACTGTTTTTT
>TRBV7-9|TRBJ2-7|NA|many
CASSPPGTDDEQYF
TGTGCCAGCAGCCCCCCCGGGACGGACGACGAGCAGTACTTC
>TRBV14|TRBJ2-5|NA|many
CASSPYGVGETQYF
TGTGCCAGCAGCCCTTATGGGGTTGGGGAGACCCAGTACTTC
>TRBV6-1|TRBJ2-7|NA|NA
CASSPRGLGGTYEQYF
TGTGCCAGCTCACCGCGGGGACTAGGGGGCACCTACGAGCAGTACTTC
>TRBV5-1|TRBJ1-3|NA|many
CASSIGTVSGNTIYF
TGCGCCAGCAGCATCGGGACGGTCTCTGGAAACACCATATATTTT
>TRBV27|TRBJ1-5|NA|NA
CASSLFIGGNQPQHF
TGTGCCAGCAGTTTATTCATTGGGGGAAATCAGCCCCAGCATTTT
>TRBV19|TRBJ2-7|TRBD2|NA
CASSLTGTTLSYEQYF
TGTGCCAGTAGCCTTACCGGGACTACCCTCTCCTACGAGCAGTACTTC
>TRBV5-1|TRBJ2-1|NA|many
CASSLAGANNEQFF
TGCGCCAGCAGCTTGGCCGGGGCAAACAATGAGCAGTTCTTC
>TRBV18|TRBJ2-7|TRBD2|NA
CASSQTRTGTSSYEQYF
TGTGCCAGCTCACAAACTAGGACCGGGACTAGCTCCTACGAGCAGTACTTC
>TRBV30|TRBJ1-1|NA|few
CAGGPKNTEAFF
TGTGCCGGCGGACCGAAGAACACTGAAGCTTTCTTT
>TRBV28|TRBJ1-2|TRBD1|many
CASSFPLRTGNYGYTF
TGTGCCAGCAGTTTTCCCCTTAGGACAGGCAACTATGGCTACACCTTC
>TRBV7-9|TRBJ1-4|NA|many
CASSLVGSNEKLFF
TGTGCCAGCAGCTTAGTAGGGTCTAATGAAAAACTGTTTTTT
>TRBV19|TRBJ1-5|TRBD1|NA
CASTTDRGGNQPQHF
TGTGCCAGTACCACCGACAGGGGAGGCAATCAGCCCCAGCATTTT
>TRBV6-1|TRBJ2-2|TRBD2|many
CASRLIAGGNTGELFF
TGTGCCAGCAGGTTAATAGCGGGAGGCAACACCGGGGAGCTGTTTTTT
>TRBV5-1|TRBJ2-6|NA|many
CASSETSSGANVLTF
TGCGCCAGCTCCGAAACTAGCTCTGGGGCCAACGTCCTGACTTTC
>TRBV6-1|TRBJ1-1|NA|NA
CASSDGTEAFF
TGTGCCAGCAGTGATGGGACTGAAGCTTTCTTT
>TRBV7-9|TRBJ2-5|TRBD2|NA
CASPGRGETQYF
TGTGCCAGCCCCGGGAGGGGGGAGACCCAGTACTTC
>TRBV30|TRBJ1-4|NA|many
CAWSVIREKLFF
TGTGCCTGGAGTGTAATCAGGGAAAAACTGTTTTTT
>TRBV11-2|TRBJ2-3|NA|many
CASSLGPGQDTQYF
TGTGCCAGCAGCTTAGGGCCTGGGCAAGATACGCAGTATTTT
>TRBV10-3|TRBJ2-1|TRBD2|many
CATAREVEKNEQFF
TGTGCCACAGCTCGGGAGGTAGAGAAAAATGAGCAGTTCTTC
>TRBV27|TRBJ1-6|NA|NA
CASRGHSLSPLHF
TGTGCCAGTAGGGGACACTCTTTGTCACCCCTCCACTTT
>TRBV24-1|TRBJ2-1|TRBD2|few
CATSDHLTSGPYNEQFF
TGTGCCACCAGTGATCACCTCACTAGCGGGCCCTACAATGAGCAGTTCTTC
>TRBV7-6|TRBJ1-2|NA|NA
CASSLSPGGMRGTDGYTF
TGTGCCAGCAGCTTATCTCCCGGGGGTATGAGGGGAACCGATGGCTACACCTTC
>TRBV12-3/TRBV12-4|TRBJ2-7|TRBD1|many
CASSLAFGGTGVYEQYF
TGTGCCAGCAGTTTAGCTTTCGGGGGGACAGGGGTCTACGAGCAGTACTTC
>TRBV12-5|TRBJ2-7|NA|many
CASGTSGIAYEQYF
TGTGCTAGTGGTACCTCCGGGATCGCATACGAGCAGTACTTC
>TRBV24-1|TRBJ2-2|NA|few
CATSDFGTKENTGELFF
TGTGCCACCAGTGATTTTGGAACGAAGGAAAACACCGGGGAGCTGTTTTTT
>TRBV5-1|TRBJ2-3|NA|many
CASSSIRDTQYF
TGCGCCAGCAGCTCCATAAGGGATACGCAGTATTTT
>TRBV12-3/TRBV12-4|TRBJ1-1|NA|few
CASTQQTLNTEAFF
TGTGCCAGCACCCAACAGACATTGAACACTGAAGCTTTCTTT
>TRBV28|TRBJ1-4|NA|NA
CASSGRGPYEKLFF
TGTGCCAGCAGTGGCCGGGGGCCTTACGAAAAACTGTTTTTT
>TRBV10-3|TRBJ1-4|NA|few
CAISENLNEKLFF
TGTGCCATCAGTGAGAACCTTAATGAAAAACTGTTTTTT
>TRBV2|TRBJ2-4|NA|many
CASSEVKFGKGNIQYF
TGTGCCAGCAGTGAAGTCAAATTCGGGAAGGGGAACATTCAGTACTTC
>TRBV4-2|TRBJ2-7|TRBD2|few
CASSQEFPTSGTMQYF
TGTGCCAGCAGCCAAGAATTCCCGACTAGCGGGACGATGCAGTACTTC
>TRBV6-1|TRBJ2-5|TRBD2|NA
CASSERVAGGGETQYF
TGTGCCAGCAGTGAAAGGGTAGCGGGGGGTGGAGAGACCCAGTACTTC
>TRBV7-9|TRBJ1-5|NA|few
CASSLHTDQPQHF
TGTGCCAGCAGCTTACACACGGATCAGCCCCAGCATTTT
>TRBV27|TRBJ2-7|TRBD2|few
CASSLGLAVLYEQYF
TGTGCCAGCAGTCTGGGACTAGCGGTCCTATACGAGCAGTACTTC
>TRBV20-1|TRBJ2-3|NA|many
CSATLGGGPKDTQYF
TGCAGTGCTACCTTAGGGGGAGGGCCGAAAGATACGCAGTATTTT
>TRBV7-2|TRBJ2-5|TRBD2|few
CASSLLTSGIGETQYF
TGTGCCAGCAGCTTACTGACTAGCGGGATCGGAGAGACCCAGTACTTC
>TRBV11-1|TRBJ2-1|NA|few
CASSPERTSYNEQFF
TGTGCCAGCAGCCCGGAGCGGACTTCCTACAATGAGCAGTTCTTC